This T cell receptor (beta chain) was sequenced during a study of CD8 T cells in ankylosing spondylitis. Study findings and constraints: What seemed typical of ankylosing spondylitis blood was a TCR beta motif built from roughly eight highly homologous variants.

This clonotype came up a few times. Its specificity is unknown. TCRdb ran MiXCR on the 5' RACE reads and lists one entry per CDR3 protein. The sample contains roughly 440,000 distinct CDR3 sequences, 15% to 20% of which appear only once. V shed 6 bases and J shed 0 bases, with 9 bases lying between them. This CDR3 spans 14 amino acids. CDR1 and CDR2 from the germline V gene are MNHEY and SVGEGT. This TCR came from a male donor with ankylosing spondylitis. Specimen: blood, either unsorted or a sorted T cell fraction (not recorded which). J is TRBJ1-5 and V is TRBV6-2 or TRBV6-3; D not certain. The CDR3 DNA follows: TGTGCCAGCAGCAGCGAGTATAGCAATCAGCCCCAGCATTTT. Its translation: CASSSEYSNQPQHF.